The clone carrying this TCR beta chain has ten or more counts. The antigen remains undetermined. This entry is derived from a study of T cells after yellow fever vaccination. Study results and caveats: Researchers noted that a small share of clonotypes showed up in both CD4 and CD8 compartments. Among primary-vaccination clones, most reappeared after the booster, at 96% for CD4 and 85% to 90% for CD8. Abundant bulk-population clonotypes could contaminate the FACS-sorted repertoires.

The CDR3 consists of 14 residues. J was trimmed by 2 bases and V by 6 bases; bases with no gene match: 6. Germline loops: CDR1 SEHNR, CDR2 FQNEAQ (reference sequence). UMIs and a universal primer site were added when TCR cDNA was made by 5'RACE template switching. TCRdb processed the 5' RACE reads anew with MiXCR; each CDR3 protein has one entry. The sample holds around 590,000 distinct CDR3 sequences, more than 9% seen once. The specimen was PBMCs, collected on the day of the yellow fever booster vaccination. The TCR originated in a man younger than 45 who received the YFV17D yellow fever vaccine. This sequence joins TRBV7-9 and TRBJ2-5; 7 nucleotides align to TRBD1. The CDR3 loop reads CASSFRTGQETQYF. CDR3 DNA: TGTGCCAGCAGTTTCCGGACAGGTCAAGAGACCCAGTACTTC.